The 23 T cell receptor beta chains reported below all come from one sample, sequenced in a study of cytomegalovirus exposure and HLA in healthy donors. The PCR ran on 60 Vbeta and 13 Jbeta primers. Produced via immunoSEQ multiplex PCR; TCRdb's table is partial and in-frame only. The sample lists approximately 98,000 clones; 75% to 85% were seen once. Sequenced material: PBMCs. Receptor source: a man aged 18 to 30 in good health and CMV-seropositive.

V and J are TRBV27 and TRBJ1-4; D not resolved. This CDR3 spans 15 amino acids. Trimming removed 4 bases from V and 6 bases from J, with 15 bases in between. The V gene's germline CDR1 is MNHEY and CDR2 SMNVEV (reference sequence). CDR3: CASSSLFVRDEKLFF. CDR3 nucleotide sequence: TGTGCCAGCAGTTCCCTGTTTGTCCGGGATGAAAAACTGTTTTTT.

V and J are TRBV2 and TRBJ2-1; 9 positions agree with TRBD2. V trimming: 2 bases; J trimming: 4 bases; junction bases outside the gene matches: 3. CDR3 size: 15 residues. Germline-derived CDR1 and CDR2 are SNHLY and FYNNEI. The DNA for the CDR3 is TGTGCCAGCAGTGAATCAGCGGGGGGTTACAATGAGCAGTTCTTC. Protein sequence: CASSESAGGYNEQFF.

The V gene is TRBV28, the J gene TRBJ2-7; 7 bases agree with TRBD1. The CDR3 sequence is 13 residues long. With V trimmed by 5 bases and J by 6 bases, 7 bases remained unmatched. The germline gives CDR1 MDHEN, CDR2 SYDVKM. CDR3 DNA: TGTGCCAGCAGTACGCCCACAGGGGCCGAGCAGTACTTC. This sequence encodes CASSTPTGAEQYF.

This clone came up a few times. This chain uses TRBV5-6 with TRBJ1-1; D call uncertain. V lost 4 bases and J 0 bases, leaving 13 bases between the germline ends. CDR3 length equals 15 residues. CDR1 is SGHDT and CDR2 is YYEEEE in the germline V gene. The DNA for the CDR3 is TGTGCCAGCAGCGACCTCAGGATAGTGAACACTGAAGCTTTCTTT. This codes for CASSDLRIVNTEAFF. The whole variable domain, filled in from reference TRBV5-6 and TRBJ1-1, reads DAGVTQSPTHLIKTRGQQVTLRCSPKSGHDTVSWYQQALGQGPQFIFQYYEEEERQRGNFPDRFSGHQFPNYSSELNVNALLLGDSALYLCASSDLRIVNTEAFFGQGTRLTVV.

The genes are TRBV7-9 and TRBJ1-2, with D uncertain. From germline, CDR1 is SEHNR and CDR2 FQNEAQ (reference sequence). This CDR3 has 16 amino acids. Trimming cost V 5 bases and J 3 bases, with 19 bases left between them. The CDR3 nucleotides are TGTGCCAGCAGCACTTCCTTGCCGTGGTTGCACTATGGCTACACCTTC. Translation: CASSTSLPWLHYGYTF.

The V and J genes are TRBV2 and TRBJ2-7; possibly TRBD1 for D (6 bases). Germline CDR1 is SNHLY and CDR2 is FYNNEI. V shed 11 bases and J shed 0 bases, with 17 bases lying between them. This CDR3 spans 14 amino acids. CDR3 nucleotide sequence: TGTGCCCGCCAACCCCAACAGGGCTCCTACGAGCAGTACTTC. This codes for CARQPQQGSYEQYF.

CDR3 amino acids: CASSLKTGTMAFF. DNA for the CDR3: TGTGCCAGCAGCTTAAAGACAGGGACGATGGCTTTCTTT. The rearrangement links TRBV7-8 to TRBJ1-1, with 7 bases that match TRBD1. J was trimmed by 11 bases and V by 2 bases; bases with no gene match: 8. This CDR3 has 13 residues. Germline-derived CDR1 and CDR2 are SGHVS and FQNEAQ.

V and J are TRBV19 and TRBJ2-3; D is possibly TRBD2 (6 bases). This CDR3 comprises 15 residues. The V gene lost 3 bases and the J gene lost 1 base, with 11 bases spanning the gap. Germline CDR1 and CDR2: LNHDA and SQIVND (reference sequence). CDR3 region: CASSIGRLGTDTQYF. In nucleotides, the CDR3 is TGTGCCAGTAGTATCGGCAGACTAGGCACAGATACGCAGTATTTT.

V is TRBV7-2 and J is TRBJ1-2, with 8 bases fitting TRBD1. The CDR3 is 15 amino acids. Germline CDR1 is SGHTA and CDR2 is FQGNSA. Trimming took 5 bases from V and 4 from J; bases not matched to a gene: 9. The DNA of the CDR3 is TGTGCCAGCAGCAAAGACAGGGGCCCTGCCTATGGCTACACCTTC. It yields the protein CASSKDRGPAYGYTF.

The CDR3 region has the DNA TGTGCCAGTAGTATAGGCAGCGGAAGACTGGAAAACAATGAGCAGTTCTTC. This gives the protein CASSIGSGRLENNEQFF. This chain joins TRBV19 and TRBJ2-1; TRBD2 might be the D (5 bases). Trimming pared 1 base from V and 5 bases from J, leaving 18 bases between. Germline lookup yields CDR1 LNHDA and CDR2 SQIVND (reference sequence). The CDR3 extends over 17 amino acids.

The genes are TRBV19 and TRBJ2-7; the match to TRBD1 covers 8 bases. Germline assignment: CDR1 LNHDA and CDR2 SQIVND (reference sequence). The CDR3 has 15 residues. J was trimmed by 3 bases and V by 9 bases; bases with no gene match: 13. CDR3 nucleotide sequence: TGTGCCAGAAAAAGTCGGCCAGGGGGCTACTACGAGCAGTACTTC. Translating gives CARKSRPGGYYEQYF.

V is TRBV5-5 and J is TRBJ1-6, with D maybe TRBD1 (5 bases). The CDR3 has 14 residues. Germline V lookup: CDR1 SGHKS, CDR2 YYEKEE (reference sequence). V lost 0 bases, J lost 9 bases, and 10 bases lay in between. The CDR3 sequence: CASSLGTRSSPLHF. The CDR3 DNA reads as TGTGCCAGCAGCTTGGGGACACGGAGTTCACCCCTCCACTTT.

The V call is TRBV5-1, the J call TRBJ1-1; tentatively, D is TRBD1 (6 bases). The CDR3 is 15 amino acids. Germline CDR1 reads SGHRS; CDR2 reads YFSETQ. Trimming took off 0 bases at V and 6 bases at J, with 15 bases between the two ends. DNA for the CDR3: TGCGCCAGCAGCTTGGTTGGCAGGGGCGGTTCTGAAGCTTTCTTT. Amino acids: CASSLVGRGGSEAFF.

The genes are TRBV7-2 and TRBJ1-4; TRBD1 agrees at 9 bases. Germline CDR1 is SGHTA and CDR2 is FQGNSA. J lost 8 bases, V lost 5 bases, and 9 bases had no gene match. There are 15 residues in the CDR3. The CDR3 DNA sequence: TGTGCCAGCAGCGCCTCCGGGACAGGGTACGAAAAACTGTTTTTT. Residues: CASSASGTGYEKLFF. The entire variable domain, with the rest obtained from reference TRBV7-2 and TRBJ1-4, is as follows: GAGVSQSPSNKVTEKGKDVELRCDPISGHTALYWYRQSLGQGLEFLIYFQGNSAPDKSGLPSDRFSAERTGGSVSTLTIQRTQQEDSAVYLCASSASGTGYEKLFFGSGTQLSVL.

This clone has a handful of counts. V is TRBV5-1 and J is TRBJ2-7; 10 bases fit TRBD1. Trimming cost V 7 bases and J 5 bases; bases outside gene matches: 3. Germline loops: CDR1 SGHRS, CDR2 YFSETQ. The CDR3 contains 12 residues. The CDR3, as DNA: TGCGCCAGCCGGGACAGGGGTGACGAGCAGTACTTC. Translated: CASRDRGDEQYF.

V is TRBV18 and J is TRBJ1-2; TRBD1 aligns across 9 bases. The length of the CDR3 is 17 residues. Germline values: CDR1 KGHSH, CDR2 LQKENI. J gave up 2 bases and V 3 bases, and 10 bases lay outside the gene matches. The CDR3 reads CASSPDRRQGGNYGYTF. In DNA form, the CDR3 reads TGTGCCAGCTCACCGGATCGCCGACAGGGGGGAAACTATGGCTACACCTTC.

This clone is a singleton in its sample. The J gene is TRBJ2-7, the V gene TRBV6-6; tentative D call: TRBD2 (6 bases). Trimming took 6 bases from V and 0 from J, leaving 15 bases between them. CDR1 is MNHNY and CDR2 is SVGAGI in the germline V gene (reference sequence). There are 15 residues in the CDR3. The CDR3 DNA follows: TGTGCCAGCAGGGGGGTCGGGGGAAGCTCCTACGAGCAGTACTTC. It yields the protein CASRGVGGSSYEQYF.

The sample holds a few counts of this clone. This chain joins TRBV4-1 and TRBJ2-7, with D possibly TRBD1 on 6 matching bases. The V gene's germline CDR1 is MGHRA and CDR2 YSYEKL. Trimming removed 3 bases at V and 2 bases at J, with 14 bases between. This CDR3 comprises 15 residues. Here the CDR3 reads CASSHGRDRPYEQYF. The DNA for the CDR3 is TGCGCCAGCAGCCACGGCCGAGACAGGCCCTACGAGCAGTACTTC.

J is TRBJ2-5 and V is TRBV7-8, with D possibly matching TRBD2 (6 bases). Per germline, CDR1 SGHVS and CDR2 FQNEAQ. CDR3 length equals 17 residues. The ends were cut back, 10 bases at V and 0 bases at J, with 24 bases in the middle. The CDR3 reads CANRNTAGFGYQETQYF. The CDR3 DNA sequence: TGTGCCAACAGAAATACGGCGGGGTTTGGGTACCAAGAGACCCAGTACTTC. Full variable domain (missing parts from reference TRBV7-8 and TRBJ2-5): GAGVSQSPRYKVAKRGQDVALRCDPISGHVSLFWYQQALGQGPEFLTYFQNEAQLDKSGLPSDRFFAERPEGSVSTLKIQRTQQEDSAVYLCANRNTAGFGYQETQYFGPGTRLLVL.

The chain couples TRBV2 to TRBJ2-5, with unresolved D. V lost 0 bases and J 5 bases, leaving 16 bases between the germline ends. Germline CDR1 SNHLY, CDR2 FYNNEI. The CDR3 consists of 16 residues. CDR3 DNA: TGTGCCAGCAGTGAAGCGTACGACACTGGTCGGGAGACCCAGTACTTC. It translates to CASSEAYDTGRETQYF.

Remarks on this clone: Other DNA sequences from this sample encode an identical CDR3 as well. The chain couples TRBV6-5 to TRBJ1-1; D gene unclear. Trimming stripped 0 bases from V and 7 bases from J, with 6 bases between. CDR3 length: 12 amino acids. Germline CDR1 MNHEY, CDR2 SVGAGI. Written as DNA, the CDR3 is TGTGCCAGCAGTTACTCGGGCAGTGAAGCTTTCTTT. It encodes CASSYSGSEAFF.

The rearrangement joins TRBV18 to TRBJ2-3; TRBD2 matches 8 bases. Looked up from germline, CDR1 is KGHSH and CDR2 is LQKENI. V lost 6 bases to trimming and J lost 0 bases; unmatched junction nucleotides: 8. CDR3 length: 16 residues. The CDR3 nucleotides read TGTGCCAGCTCCCCTCCCGGGAGGGCTAGCACAGATACGCAGTATTTT. This encodes CASSPPGRASTDTQYF.

The chain carries TRBV7-9 and TRBJ1-4, with D possibly TRBD1 on 5 matching bases. Germline loops: CDR1 SEHNR, CDR2 FQNEAQ (reference sequence). The CDR3 sequence is 14 residues long. V was shortened by 3 bases and J by 5 bases, with 10 bases between the two germline ends. The CDR3, as DNA: TGTGCCAGCAGCTTCGGACGGGGGAATGAAAAACTGTTTTTT. This codes for CASSFGRGNEKLFF.